The 21 T cell receptor beta chains below come from one sample, sequenced in a study of blood T cell repertoires in COVID-19. Profiled with immunoSEQ multiplex PCR; TCRdb holds only in-frame clones, not every one. Of 180,000 or so clones listed, around 89% are singletons. Material for sequencing was peripheral blood. Source of these receptors: a woman aged 25 to 39 with acute or convalescent COVID-19.

In the case of this clone: At one end the junction does not follow the germline gene, possibly because of a read error. The chain carries TRBV14 and TRBJ2-7; D ambiguous. Germline V CDR1 and CDR2: SGHDN, FVKESK. The CDR3 covers 13 residues. CDR3 region: CASSQDVNGRWSF. Here the CDR3 DNA reads TGTGCCAGCAGCCAAGATGTTAATGGCAGGTGGTCCTTC. Complete variable domain (other parts from reference TRBV14 and TRBJ2-7): EAGVTQFPSHSVIEKGQTVTLRCDPISGHDNLYWYRRVMGKEIKFLLHFVKESKQDESGMPNNRFLAERTGGTYSTLKVQPAELEDSGVYFCASSQDVNGRWSFGPGTRLTVT.

Only one count was recorded for this clone. V is TRBV7-8 and J is TRBJ2-7; unclear D gene. Looked up from germline, CDR1 is SGHVS and CDR2 is FQNEAQ. The ends were cut back, 3 bases at V and 2 bases at J, with 8 bases in the middle. This CDR3 contains 13 residues. CDR3 nucleotide sequence: TGTGCCAGCAGCTTGGGCAGCCCCTACGAGCAGTACTTC. Protein sequence: CASSLGSPYEQYF.

This clone was picked up one time. This chain connects TRBV19 to TRBJ2-7; TRBD2 is a possible D gene (6 bases). Per germline, CDR1 LNHDA and CDR2 SQIVND (reference sequence). The CDR3 extends over 13 amino acids. Deletions cut 5 bases from V and 4 bases from J, with 12 bases between. The CDR3 spells CASSGGTYYEQYF. CDR3 coding DNA: TGTGCCAGTAGTGGAGGGACTTATTACGAGCAGTACTTC.

The chain combines TRBV13 with TRBJ2-3; D is unresolved. This CDR3 is 12 amino acids long. The germline V and J ends were trimmed by 4 bases and 4 bases, with 6 bases remaining between them. CDR1 is PRHDT and CDR2 is FYEKMQ in the germline V gene (reference sequence). CDR3 DNA sequence: TGTGCCAGCAGCTCATTTCCAGATACGCAGTATTTT. Protein product: CASSSFPDTQYF.

V gene TRBV7-9 combines with J gene TRBJ2-2; 9 bases align to TRBD1. Germline loops: CDR1 SEHNR, CDR2 FQNEAQ (reference sequence). V lost 11 bases to trimming and J lost 4 bases; unmatched junction nucleotides: 8. This CDR3 is built from 14 residues. CDR3 region: CAGGQGWSTGELFF. CDR3 sequence (DNA): TGTGCCGGGGGACAGGGATGGAGCACCGGGGAGCTGTTTTTT.

This chain links TRBV10-1 with TRBJ1-3; no definite D call. V gave up 7 bases and J gave up 0 bases, with 10 bases separating them. CDR3 length: 14 amino acids. Per germline, CDR1 WNHNN and CDR2 SYGVQD (reference sequence). This chain's CDR3 is CASIARDSGNTIYF. In DNA, the CDR3 is TGCGCCAGCATCGCGAGGGACTCTGGAAACACCATATATTTT.

The chain links TRBV6-5 to TRBJ2-3; no clear D. Germline V gene data show CDR1 as MNHEY and CDR2 as SVGAGI. The CDR3 runs to 16 residues. Deletions cut 1 base from V and 0 bases from J, with 11 bases between. CDR3 residues: CASSYYSPPSTDTQYF. In nucleotides, the CDR3 is TGTGCCAGCAGTTACTACAGCCCTCCTAGCACAGATACGCAGTATTTT.

V usage is TRBV27 and J usage is TRBJ2-2; D gene unclear. The CDR3 has 13 amino acids. Between the trimmed V and J ends, which lost 7 bases and 3 bases, there was a span of 9 bases. Germline-derived CDR1 and CDR2 are MNHEY and SMNVEV (reference sequence). The CDR3 sequence: CASKTRHTGELFF. Written as DNA, the CDR3 is TGTGCCAGCAAGACGCGGCACACCGGGGAGCTGTTTTTT.

The J gene is TRBJ1-5, the V gene TRBV5-4, with 8 bases aligning to TRBD1. The CDR3 extends over 13 amino acids. CDR1 SGHNT and CDR2 YYREEE come from the germline V gene (reference sequence). With 3 bases clipped from V and 10 bases from J, the junction kept 6 bases outside the gene matches. The CDR3 DNA reads as TGTGCCAGCAGCTATGGACAGGGTGAACCCCAGCATTTT. The encoded protein is CASSYGQGEPQHF.

The chain has TRBV28 and TRBJ1-5; possibly TRBD1 for D (6 bases). V dropped 8 bases and J dropped 5 bases, with 19 bases sitting between them. This CDR3 region has 15 residues. The V gene's germline CDR1 is MDHEN and CDR2 SYDVKM. As DNA, the CDR3 is TGTGCCAGCCTTAATTGGGGGCGGAAGTATCAGCCCCAGCATTTT. Its protein product is CASLNWGRKYQPQHF.

This clone was recorded once. This chain connects TRBV19 to TRBJ1-5, with 7 bases identical to TRBD1. The CDR3 spans 14 residues. After removal of 5 bases from V and 2 bases from J, the junction contained 3 bases not matched to a gene. The germline V gene encodes CDR1 LNHDA and CDR2 SQIVND (reference sequence). CDR3 sequence (DNA): TGTGCCAGTAGTCTAGGACAGGGCAATCAGCCCCAGCATTTT. This codes for CASSLGQGNQPQHF. Variable domain in full (rest from reference TRBV19 and TRBJ1-5): DGGITQSPKYLFRKEGQNVTLSCEQNLNHDAMYWYRQDPGQGLRLIYYSQIVNDFQKGDIAEGYSVSREKKESFPLTVTSAQKNPTAFYLCASSLGQGNQPQHFGDGTRLSIL.

This clone has just one count. The chain employs TRBV5-4 and TRBJ2-5; D is unresolved. V was cut by 4 bases and J by 1 base, with 11 bases left in between. Germline assignment: CDR1 SGHNT and CDR2 YYREEE (reference sequence). This CDR3 comprises 14 residues. Here the CDR3 DNA reads TGTGCCAGCAGCATGGTCGGAGTCCAAGAGACCCAGTACTTC. Translated: CASSMVGVQETQYF. Complete variable domain (other parts from reference TRBV5-4 and TRBJ2-5): ETGVTQSPTHLIKTRGQQVTLRCSSQSGHNTVSWYQQALGQGPQFIFQYYREEENGRGNFPPRFSGLQFPNYSSELNVNALELDDSALYLCASSMVGVQETQYFGPGTRLLVL.

The sample holds one count of this clone. CDR3 sequence (DNA): TGTGCCAGCAGCCCAACTTCCAATTCACCCCTCCACTTT. It encodes CASSPTSNSPLHF. The chain joins TRBV7-9 to TRBJ1-6; D gene uncertain. This CDR3 has 13 residues. The V gene lost 5 bases and the J gene lost 7 bases, with 9 bases spanning the gap. Germline CDR1 and CDR2: SEHNR and FQNEAQ (reference sequence). The entire variable domain, with the rest obtained from reference TRBV7-9 and TRBJ1-6, is as follows: DTGVSQNPRHKITKRGQNVTFRCDPISEHNRLYWYRQTLGQGPEFLTYFQNEAQLEKSRLLSDRFSAERPKGSFSTLEIQRTEQGDSAMYLCASSPTSNSPLHFGNGTRLTVT.

V usage is TRBV5-1 and J usage is TRBJ2-3, with a weak D call TRBD2 (5 bases). Germline lookup yields CDR1 SGHRS and CDR2 YFSETQ. V was clipped by 0 bases and J by 8 bases, with 34 bases between them. The CDR3 spans 21 residues. In nucleotides, the CDR3 is TGCGCCAGCAGCTTGGTAGTAGTTCTGTTCGGACTCCAAGAAAAGGAGGCTACGCAGTATTTT. This codes for CASSLVVVLFGLQEKEATQYF.

The chain joins TRBV24-1 to TRBJ2-7, with no clear D. This CDR3 spans 12 amino acids. CDR1 is KGHDR, CDR2 SFDVKD, per germline. Deletions cut 3 bases from V and 3 bases from J, with 5 bases between. The CDR3 is CATSDGLYEQYF. The CDR3 DNA follows: TGTGCCACCAGTGATGGGCTCTACGAGCAGTACTTC.

The chain couples TRBV9 to TRBJ1-1, with 8 positions matching TRBD1. Germline loops: CDR1 SGDLS, CDR2 YYNGEE. J gave up 2 bases and V 4 bases, and 7 bases lay outside the gene matches. This CDR3 is 15 amino acids long. The CDR3 DNA sequence: TGTGCCAGCAGCCCAAGACAGGGGCTAAACACTGAAGCTTTCTTT. Translation: CASSPRQGLNTEAFF.

The chain uses TRBV24-1 and TRBJ1-2; 8 bases fit TRBD1. Germline CDR1 and CDR2: KGHDR and SFDVKD. The length of the CDR3 is 14 residues. V shed 2 bases, J shed 4 bases, and the junction held 2 bases outside the gene matches. CDR3 coding DNA: TGTGCCACCAGTGATTCACAGGGGGGCTATGGCTACACCTTC. Its protein is CATSDSQGGYGYTF.

V is TRBV7-9 and J is TRBJ2-3; 9 bases agree with TRBD2. The CDR3 consists of 13 residues. Germline V gene lookup returns CDR1 SEHNR and CDR2 FQNEAQ (reference sequence). V lost 10 bases, J lost 4 bases, and 6 bases stayed unmatched. CDR3 coding DNA: TGTGCCACGCGGGAGGGTCATCCAGATACGCAGTATTTT. Translation: CATREGHPDTQYF. Using reference TRBV7-9 and TRBJ2-3 for the parts outside the CDR3, the full variable domain is DTGVSQNPRHKITKRGQNVTFRCDPISEHNRLYWYRQTLGQGPEFLTYFQNEAQLEKSRLLSDRFSAERPKGSFSTLEIQRTEQGDSAMYLCATREGHPDTQYFGPGTRLTVL.

The chain combines TRBV5-6 with TRBJ1-6, with a tentative D call TRBD1 (5 bases). The CDR3 is made up of 16 amino acids. Germline V CDR1 and CDR2: SGHDT, YYEEEE. With 4 bases removed from V and 4 bases from J, the gap between germline ends came to 15 bases. CDR3 nucleotides: TGTGCCAGCAGCACCAGCGGGGCCTCATATAATTCACCCCTCCACTTT. Its translation: CASSTSGASYNSPLHF.

In its sample, this clone was seen once. The V call is TRBV9, the J call TRBJ2-5, with D possibly matching TRBD2 (6 bases). The CDR3 is 14 amino acids. V lost 3 bases and J 2 bases, leaving 11 bases between the germline ends. Per the germline V gene, CDR1 is SGDLS and CDR2 is YYNGEE. The CDR3 DNA is TGTGCCAGCAGCGAACAACTAGCTCAAGAGACCCAGTACTTC. This encodes CASSEQLAQETQYF.

CDR3 DNA sequence: TGTGCCAGATCAGGGGGACGGCCCCGGGGCTTT. Translation: CARSGGRPRGF. V is TRBV21-1 and J is TRBJ1-1; the table's D call of TRBD1 was not tested on the DNA. TRBV21-1 is a listed pseudogene. The CDR3 has 11 residues.